This T cell receptor beta chain is drawn from a study of beta chain features in type 1 diabetes. About the study: Cell yields, age and gender were similar between patients and healthy donors. Findings of the study overall: Insertions at VDJ junctions were less frequent in type 1 diabetes patients. These patients also deleted more nucleotides at the same junctions. TCRB CDR3s were moderately but significantly shorter in Type 1 diabetes patients in all four CD4+ subsets.

The sequenced template was cDNA made from the entire isolated RNA. Assay used: immunoSEQ multiplex PCR; TCRdb lists only in-frame clones, some missing. The data contain tens of thousands of clones, about three fifths of them singletons. Points on this clone: Antigen specificity is unknown.

Germline assignment: CDR1 SGHRS and CDR2 YFSETQ. Deletions cut 5 bases from V and 5 bases from J, with 7 bases between. The CDR3 is made up of 12 amino acids. The sample was stem cell memory CD4+ T cells from blood. The TCR comes from a woman aged 25 to 39 with type 1 diabetes. The V gene is TRBV5-1, the J gene TRBJ2-2; maybe TRBD2 (5 bases). CDR3 sequence (DNA): TGCGCCAGCAGGGAGGAGACCGGGGAGCTGTTTTTT. Its translation: CASREETGELFF. The whole variable domain, filled in from reference TRBV5-1 and TRBJ2-2, reads KAGVTQTPRYLIKTRGQQVTLSCSPISGHRSVSWYQQTPGQGLQFLFEYFSETQRNKGNFPGRFSGRQFSNSRSEMNVSTLELGDSALYLCASREETGELFFGEGSRLTVL.